Sequencing of this T cell receptor (beta chain) was carried out in a study of T cells after yellow fever vaccination. Study in general: SMART-Seq v4 Ultra Low Input prepared the low-cell-number fractions.

This CDR3 spans 16 amino acids. From germline, CDR1 is SSHAT and CDR2 FNYEAQ (reference sequence). The TCR cDNA carried a universal primer site and UMIs from 5'RACE template switching. TCRdb re-analysed the 5' RACE reads in MiXCR, keeping a single row per CDR3 protein. The table records around 590,000 distinct CDR3 sequences, approximately 13% of them present only once. The sample holds a few counts of this clonotype. The antigen is unknown. One end of the junction varies from germline; a read error may be responsible. Overall study findings and caveats: Post-booster reappearance was seen for most primary-vaccination clones (around 96% CD4, 85% to 90% CD8). A small proportion of clonotypes was detected in both the CD4 and CD8 compartments.

This chain joins TRBV7-7 and TRBJ2-1; 13 bases are a match to TRBD2. The TCR was taken from a man between 25 and 39 years old who received the YFV17D yellow fever vaccine. The source was PBMCs, collected on the day of the yellow fever booster vaccination. The CDR3 sequence: CASSTGLAGLDNEQFF. The CDR3 bases are TGTGCTAGCAGCACGGGACTAGCGGGATTAGACAATGAGCAGTTCTTC.